These 23 T cell receptor beta chains share one sample of origin, sequenced in a study of response to subunit inactivated influenza vaccine. In TCRdb, the RT-PCR reads were re-called with MiXCR into one record per CDR3 protein. Of 430,000 or so distinct CDR3 sequences listed, around 9.9% are singletons. The sample was PBMCs from blood, taken more than 35 days after vaccination. The receptors were gathered from a man aged 50 to 60 who received an inactivated influenza vaccine.

In its sample, this clonotype was seen a few times. This chain connects TRBV15 to TRBJ2-1; TRBD2 aligns across 7 bases. With 1 base clipped from V and 6 bases from J, the junction kept 6 bases outside the gene matches. CDR3 length: 15 residues. Germline V gene data show CDR1 as LNHNV and CDR2 as YYDKDF (reference sequence). CDR3 loop: CATSRVPSGANEQFF. As DNA, the CDR3 is TGTGCCACCAGCAGAGTGCCGAGCGGGGCCAATGAGCAGTTCTTC.

The table lists this clonotype with a few counts. The rearrangement uses TRBV6-1 and TRBJ2-5; no clear D gene. With 5 bases removed from V and 3 bases from J, the gap between germline ends came to 10 bases. Germline-derived CDR1 and CDR2 are MNHNS and SASEGT. The CDR3 totals 13 residues. The CDR3 nucleotides are TGTGCCAGCAGTACGCCAGGAGAAGAGACCCAGTACTTC. Translated: CASSTPGEETQYF.

This clonotype was seen ten or more times. The chain combines TRBV10-3 with TRBJ2-2; 9 nucleotides align to TRBD1. V was clipped by 4 bases and J by 4 bases; unmatched bases: 4. Germline CDR1 ENHRY, CDR2 SYGVKD. The CDR3 contains 15 residues. This chain's CDR3 is CAISAGTGSTGELFF. CDR3 nucleotides: TGTGCCATCAGTGCCGGGACAGGGAGCACCGGGGAGCTGTTTTTT.

The rearrangement joins TRBV15 to TRBJ2-3; D tentatively fits TRBD1 or TRBD2 (5 bases each). The CDR3 has 16 amino acids. Germline CDR1 reads LNHNV; CDR2 reads YYDKDF (reference sequence). The V gene lost 0 bases and the J gene lost 0 bases, with 10 bases spanning the gap. The CDR3 DNA sequence: TGTGCCACCAGCAGAGATGGGGGACCTAGCACAGATACGCAGTATTTT. The encoded protein is CATSRDGGPSTDTQYF.

The V and J genes are TRBV9 and TRBJ2-4; D possibly corresponds to TRBD2 (5 bases). CDR3 length: 14 amino acids. The germline V gene has CDR1 SGDLS and CDR2 YYNGEE. The V end was cut by 2 bases, the J end by 3 bases, with 9 bases between. Here the CDR3 reads CASSVGVGKNIQYF. The CDR3 DNA is TGTGCCAGCAGCGTCGGGGTAGGCAAAAACATTCAGTACTTC.

There are many counts of this clonotype. The CDR3 DNA sequence: TGCGCCAGCAGCTTGTCCCTATTCGATGAGCAGTTCTTC. Translated, it gives CASSLSLFDEQFF. The rearrangement joins TRBV5-1 to TRBJ2-1, with no clear D. The CDR3 totals 13 residues. Germline loops: CDR1 SGHRS, CDR2 YFSETQ. V was trimmed by 1 base and J by 8 bases, leaving 10 bases between them. Together with reference TRBV5-1 and TRBJ2-1, the CDR3 gives the full variable domain: KAGVTQTPRYLIKTRGQQVTLSCSPISGHRSVSWYQQTPGQGLQFLFEYFSETQRNKGNFPGRFSGRQFSNSRSEMNVSTLELGDSALYLCASSLSLFDEQFFGPGTRLTVL.

The genes are TRBV29-1 and TRBJ2-7; TRBD1 matches 10 bases. The CDR3 is made up of 13 amino acids. V gave up 1 base and J gave up 4 bases; unmatched junction bases: 1. Per the germline V gene, CDR1 is SQVTM and CDR2 is ANQGSEA. Here the CDR3 DNA reads TGCAGCGTTGAAGGGACAGGGGGGTACGAGCAGTACTTC. Translation gives CSVEGTGGYEQYF.

This clonotype occurred a few times. The CDR3 bases are TGTGCCATTGGGACATACACCGGGGAGCTGTTTTTT. It codes for CAIGTYTGELFF. The genes are TRBV10-3 and TRBJ2-2; D might be TRBD1 (6 bases). The germline V gene has CDR1 ENHRY and CDR2 SYGVKD. V dropped 9 bases and J dropped 3 bases, with 8 bases sitting between them. There are 12 residues in the CDR3.

The sample holds a few counts of this clonotype. The genes are TRBV5-6 and TRBJ2-3; TRBD2 might be the D (6 bases). V lost 5 bases and J 2 bases, leaving 15 bases between the germline ends. CDR1 is SGHDT and CDR2 is YYEEEE in the germline V gene. This CDR3 contains 15 residues. The CDR3 reads CASRGIGGSTDTQYF. The CDR3 DNA sequence: TGTGCCAGCAGAGGAATCGGGGGATCCACAGATACGCAGTATTTT.

The rearrangement uses TRBV18 and TRBJ1-6; D might be TRBD1 (5 bases). The V gene lost 5 bases and the J gene lost 11 bases, with 10 bases spanning the gap. This CDR3 contains 12 residues. Germline CDR1 and CDR2: KGHSH and LQKENI. CDR3: CASSGGAAPLHF. The CDR3 DNA reads as TGTGCCAGCTCAGGGGGAGCGGCACCCCTCCACTTT.

This clonotype was seen a handful of times. The chain combines TRBV2 with TRBJ1-6, with D uncertain. Germline V gene lookup returns CDR1 SNHLY and CDR2 FYNNEI. CDR3 length: 15 residues. Trimming left V 2 bases short and J 9 bases short, with 14 bases between. CDR3 in amino acids: CASSETVPGSSPLHF. CDR3 DNA sequence: TGTGCCAGCAGTGAAACAGTACCCGGGAGTTCACCCCTCCACTTT.

This clonotype was seen more than once but under ten times. The chain links TRBV3-1 to TRBJ2-7; perhaps TRBD1 as D (5 bases). The CDR3 totals 17 residues. V dropped 4 bases and J dropped 7 bases, with 26 bases sitting between them. In germline, CDR1 is LGHDT, CDR2 YNNKEL (reference sequence). In nucleotides, the CDR3 is TGTGCCAGCAGCCGAACGAGTCATGGGGCACCGTTTGAGGAGCAGTACTTC. Amino acid sequence: CASSRTSHGAPFEEQYF.

The V and J genes are TRBV2 and TRBJ2-1, with TRBD1 identical over 7 bases. This CDR3 contains 14 residues. Germline lookup yields CDR1 SNHLY and CDR2 FYNNEI. Trimming took 7 bases from V and 0 from J; bases not matched to a gene: 3. CDR3 in amino acids: CASKRGPSYNEQFF. The CDR3 DNA is TGTGCCAGCAAGAGGGGGCCCTCCTACAATGAGCAGTTCTTC.

This clonotype has only a few counts. This chain joins TRBV29-1 and TRBJ2-7; 8 bases fit TRBD2. CDR1 and CDR2 from the germline V gene are SQVTM and ANQGSEA. J lost 5 bases, V lost 6 bases, and 15 bases had no gene match. CDR3 length equals 15 residues. CDR3 sequence: CSVGGEGGRFHEQYF. The CDR3 DNA follows: TGCAGCGTCGGGGGGGAAGGCGGGAGGTTCCACGAGCAGTACTTC.

This clonotype was detected a few times. The chain carries TRBV25-1 and TRBJ2-3, with D tentatively TRBD2 (5 bases). The CDR3 loop spans 15 amino acids. CDR1 and CDR2 from the germline V gene are MGHDK and SYGVNS. V lost 5 bases to trimming and J lost 1 base, with 13 bases between them. CDR3 in amino acids: CASSRASYGTDTQYF. For the CDR3, the DNA is TGTGCCAGCAGTAGGGCTAGCTATGGCACAGATACGCAGTATTTT.

This clonotype appeared many times. This rearrangement joins TRBV6-2 or TRBV6-3 to TRBJ1-1, with D unresolved. This CDR3 region has 14 residues. Germline lookup yields CDR1 MNHEY and CDR2 SVGEGT. Deletions cut 2 bases from V and 6 bases from J, with 13 bases between. CDR3 nucleotide sequence: TGTGCCAGCAGTTACGGCATCATGACCTCTGAAGCTTTCTTT. Protein sequence: CASSYGIMTSEAFF.

This clonotype came up a few times. The chain is built from TRBV10-2 and TRBJ1-5, with D perhaps matching TRBD1 (6 bases). Germline V gene lookup returns CDR1 WSHSY and CDR2 SAAADI. V gave up 8 bases and J gave up 5 bases, with 13 bases separating them. The CDR3 is 13 residues long. The CDR3 protein is CASSRGRHQPQHF. CDR3 in DNA: TGCGCCAGCTCGCGGGGGCGCCATCAGCCCCAGCATTTT.

In its sample, this clonotype was seen a few times. V and J are TRBV9 and TRBJ2-2; D remains unclear. Trimming removed 0 bases at V and 0 bases at J, with 3 bases between. This CDR3 comprises 14 residues. The germline V gene has CDR1 SGDLS and CDR2 YYNGEE. The CDR3 region has the DNA TGTGCCAGCAGCGTAGACCCGAACACCGGGGAGCTGTTTTTT. This gives the protein CASSVDPNTGELFF.

The J gene is TRBJ2-5, the V gene TRBV6-5, with D uncertain. The CDR3 runs to 16 residues. Trimming pared 0 bases from V and 0 bases from J, leaving 11 bases between. Per germline, CDR1 MNHEY and CDR2 SVGAGI. The CDR3 DNA sequence: TGTGCCAGCAGTTACTCTGACATCTCGAACCAAGAGACCCAGTACTTC. Translated, it gives CASSYSDISNQETQYF.

This clonotype was observed a handful of times. This rearrangement joins TRBV7-9 to TRBJ1-2, with D maybe TRBD1 (6 bases). In germline, CDR1 is SEHNR, CDR2 FQNEAQ (reference sequence). V lost 5 bases to trimming and J lost 1 base, with 14 bases between them. The CDR3 is made up of 15 amino acids. CDR3 bases: TGTGCCAGCAGCGCCCGGGACACGCTTAACTATGGCTACACCTTC. This encodes CASSARDTLNYGYTF.

The J gene is TRBJ1-2, the V gene TRBV4-1; unclear D gene. The CDR3 is 16 amino acids. The ends were cut back, 0 bases at V and 0 bases at J, with 11 bases in the middle. Looked up from germline, CDR1 is MGHRA and CDR2 is YSYEKL. CDR3 amino acids: CASSQENQFSNYGYTF. As DNA, the CDR3 is TGCGCCAGCAGCCAAGAAAACCAGTTTTCTAACTATGGCTACACCTTC.

This clonotype was detected ten times or more. The gene calls are TRBV29-1 and TRBJ2-1; TRBD1 might be the D (6 bases). CDR1 and CDR2 (germline): SQVTM, ANQGSEA. The CDR3 sequence is 15 residues long. V lost 7 bases to trimming and J lost 0 bases, with 16 bases between them. The CDR3 DNA is TGCAGCGCCCAGGGGTTTGGGGGCTCCTACAATGAGCAGTTCTTC. Its protein is CSAQGFGGSYNEQFF.

CDR3 amino acids: CSALRTGGKSGELFF. CDR3 nucleotides: TGCAGTGCTCTAAGGACAGGGGGAAAGTCCGGGGAGCTGTTTTTT. V is TRBV20-1 and J is TRBJ2-2, with 10 positions matching TRBD1. Germline-derived CDR1 and CDR2 are DFQATT and SNEGSKA (reference sequence). The CDR3 has 15 residues. The V and J ends lost 5 bases and 6 bases, in that order; junction bases with no gene match: 9.